This entry lists 21 T cell receptor beta chains sequenced from one sample in a study of blood T cell repertoires in COVID-19. Profiling relied on immunoSEQ multiplex PCR, and the TCRdb table lists in-frame clones only, not all of them. The data show some 66,000 clones, with 82% seen just once and approximately 6.6% held by the top ten. Input material: peripheral blood. These receptor sequences come from a man in his fifties or sixties with acute or convalescent COVID-19.

V usage is TRBV18 and J usage is TRBJ1-6; tentative D call: TRBD1 (5 bases). Trimming shortened V by 3 bases and J by 6 bases, and 9 bases separated the two germline ends. The CDR3 loop spans 14 amino acids. From germline, CDR1 is KGHSH and CDR2 LQKENI. The CDR3 bases are TGTGCCAGCTCACCTCCAAGGGGTAATTCACCCCTCCACTTT. Encoded protein: CASSPPRGNSPLHF.

The rearrangement joins TRBV6-5 to TRBJ1-3, with no clear D. The CDR3 loop spans 14 amino acids. The germline V gene has CDR1 MNHEY and CDR2 SVGAGI. Trimming pared 6 bases from V and 2 bases from J, leaving 11 bases between. The CDR3 bases are TGTGCCAGCAGGCCGGGAAGTGCTGGAAACACCATATATTTT. Translated, it gives CASRPGSAGNTIYF.

The chain couples TRBV4-3 to TRBJ1-2; possible D gene TRBD1, 6 bases. CDR3 length: 15 residues. V was cut by 4 bases and J by 2 bases, with 14 bases left in between. The germline gives CDR1 LGHNA, CDR2 YSLEER. The CDR3 DNA reads TGCGCCAGCAGCCCGACCCGGACAGCAAACTATGGCTACACCTTC. It yields the protein CASSPTRTANYGYTF.

This chain uses TRBV11-3 with TRBJ1-1, with 8 bases lining up with TRBD1. The J segment lost 4 bases and the V segment lost 5 bases, leaving 6 bases of the junction unmatched. Germline lookup yields CDR1 SGHNT and CDR2 YENEEA. The length of the CDR3 is 14 residues. In DNA, the CDR3 is TGTGCCAGCAGCCCCCTTACAGGGGGCACTGAAGCTTTCTTT. It specifies CASSPLTGGTEAFF.

V usage is TRBV25-1 and J usage is TRBJ1-2, with 10 bases fitting TRBD1. This CDR3 is built from 15 residues. Trimming removed 4 bases from V and 5 bases from J; junction bases left unmatched: 7. CDR1 is MGHDK and CDR2 is SYGVNS in the germline V gene. The CDR3 spells CASSAHGQGVYGYTF. The CDR3, as DNA: TGTGCCAGCAGTGCCCATGGACAGGGGGTATATGGCTACACCTTC.

J is TRBJ1-1 and V is TRBV4-2; D is possibly TRBD1 (5 bases). Germline lookup yields CDR1 LGHNA and CDR2 YNFKEQ. V was cut by 0 bases and J by 7 bases, with 9 bases left in between. The CDR3 extends over 13 amino acids. The CDR3 region is CASSQEKTDEAFF. The DNA for the CDR3 is TGTGCCAGCAGCCAAGAGAAGACAGATGAAGCTTTCTTT.

This sequence joins TRBV30 and TRBJ2-1; D unresolved. Germline loops: CDR1 GTSNPN, CDR2 SVGIG (reference sequence). This CDR3 is built from 13 residues. V was clipped by 4 bases and J by 4 bases, with 11 bases between them. DNA for the CDR3: TGTGCCTGGATTCAGTTGCGGTACAATGAGCAGTTCTTC. It specifies CAWIQLRYNEQFF.

This chain uses TRBV5-4 with TRBJ1-6, with TRBD1 identical over 7 bases. Germline lookup yields CDR1 SGHNT and CDR2 YYREEE (reference sequence). This CDR3 comprises 18 residues. Unmatched junction bases numbered 6, after V lost 0 bases and J lost 0 bases. The CDR3 bases are TGTGCCAGCAGCTTGGATCCAGGGGGAAGCTCCTATAATTCACCCCTCCACTTT. Translation: CASSLDPGGSSYNSPLHF.

This chain connects TRBV10-3 to TRBJ1-1; D is ambiguous. The CDR3 covers 14 residues. V was trimmed by 0 bases and J by 1 base, leaving 6 bases between them. The germline V gene encodes CDR1 ENHRY and CDR2 SYGVKD. The CDR3: CAISESGRNTEAFF. In nucleotides, the CDR3 is TGTGCCATCAGTGAGTCAGGGAGGAACACTGAAGCTTTCTTT.

The gene calls are TRBV5-4 and TRBJ1-6, with TRBD1 identical over 8 bases. The CDR3 totals 15 residues. Germline V CDR1 and CDR2: SGHNT, YYREEE (reference sequence). V was clipped by 4 bases and J by 4 bases; unmatched bases: 4. The CDR3 DNA sequence: TGTGCCAGCAGCCCAGGACAGGGTTATAATTCACCCCTCCACTTT. Amino acid sequence: CASSPGQGYNSPLHF.

J is TRBJ1-1 and V is TRBV21-1; no DNA check was done on the table's D call, TRBD1. TRBV21-1 is deemed a pseudogene. The CDR3 totals 14 residues. The CDR3 nucleotides are TGTGCCTCCCACCTACAGGGTGGAGAGACTGAAGCTTTCTTT. Protein product: CASHLQGGETEAFF.

This rearrangement joins TRBV5-6 to TRBJ2-4, with TRBD1 matching over 10 bases. This CDR3 contains 14 residues. With 7 bases clipped from V and 2 bases from J, the junction kept 3 bases outside the gene matches. CDR1 is SGHDT, CDR2 YYEEEE, per germline. For the CDR3, the DNA is TGTGCCAGCGGGACAGGGGAAACCAAAAACATTCAGTACTTC. Protein sequence: CASGTGETKNIQYF.

The chain carries TRBV18 and TRBJ2-2; TRBD1 is a possible D gene (5 bases). The CDR3 extends over 15 amino acids. Deletions cut 0 bases from V and 5 bases from J, with 10 bases between. Per germline, CDR1 KGHSH and CDR2 LQKENI. The CDR3 protein is CASSPPGAETGELFF. The CDR3, as DNA: TGTGCCAGCTCACCACCAGGGGCTGAGACCGGGGAGCTGTTTTTT.

The chain uses TRBV6-6 and TRBJ1-6; D not resolved. This CDR3 is built from 16 residues. The germline gives CDR1 MNHNY, CDR2 SVGAGI (reference sequence). The V gene lost 2 bases and the J gene lost 6 bases, with 14 bases spanning the gap. CDR3 sequence (DNA): TGTGCCAGCAGTTACGCCTCGCGGGGAAGTAATTCACCCCTCCACTTT. The encoded protein is CASSYASRGSNSPLHF.

This chain uses TRBV5-4 with TRBJ2-2, with TRBD1 matching 7 bases. This CDR3 comprises 14 residues. The V and J ends lost 1 base and 7 bases, in that order; junction bases with no gene match: 4. The germline CDR1 and CDR2 sequences are SGHNT and YYREEE (reference sequence). CDR3 nucleotides: TGTGCCAGCAGCTTGAAACAGGGGCTCGGGGAGCTGTTTTTT. It is translated as CASSLKQGLGELFF.

Remarks on this clone: Germline and junction disagree at one end, which may indicate a read error. The V call is TRBV20-1, the J call TRBJ1-1; D remains ambiguous. This CDR3 comprises 11 residues. Germline-derived CDR1 and CDR2 are DFQATT and SNEGSKA (reference sequence). The CDR3 here is CQAPLNTEAFF. DNA of the CDR3: TGTCAGGCCCCTTTGAACACTGAAGCTTTCTTT.

This chain uses TRBV29-1 with TRBJ2-1, with D tentatively TRBD1 (5 bases). Germline CDR1 is SQVTM and CDR2 is ANQGSEA. The V end lost 3 bases, the J end lost 3 bases, and 6 bases lay between the germline ends. CDR3 length: 12 residues. The CDR3 here is CSVDQGYNEQFF. The CDR3 coding sequence is TGCAGCGTTGATCAGGGCTACAATGAGCAGTTCTTC.

This sequence joins TRBV2 and TRBJ2-3; 10 positions match TRBD1. The CDR3 runs 14 residues. CDR1 and CDR2 from the germline V gene are SNHLY and FYNNEI. The V and J ends lost 6 bases and 3 bases, in that order; junction bases with no gene match: 3. In DNA, the CDR3 is TGTGCCAGCAGGAGGACAGGGGGTACAGATACGCAGTATTTT. It encodes CASRRTGGTDTQYF.

This rearrangement joins TRBV6-2 or TRBV6-3 to TRBJ1-2; a possible D gene is TRBD1 (5 bases). Per the germline V gene, CDR1 is MNHEY and CDR2 is SVGEGT. The CDR3 extends over 13 amino acids. With 3 bases removed from V and 3 bases from J, the gap between germline ends came to 8 bases. The CDR3 coding sequence is TGTGCCAGCAGTTATTCCAGGGACTATGGCTACACCTTC. The encoded protein is CASSYSRDYGYTF.

The chain combines TRBV24-1 with TRBJ2-3, with D hard to call. Germline loops: CDR1 KGHDR, CDR2 SFDVKD. Trimming shortened V by 3 bases and J by 4 bases, and 13 bases separated the two germline ends. The CDR3 is 15 amino acids. The CDR3 region has the DNA TGTGCCACCAGTGATCCGGTCCTTCAGGCAGATACGCAGTATTTT. Protein product: CATSDPVLQADTQYF.

This chain links TRBV5-6 with TRBJ2-4, with D possibly matching TRBD2 (6 bases). The CDR3 runs to 16 residues. The ends were cut back, 4 bases at V and 1 base at J, with 15 bases in the middle. CDR1 is SGHDT, CDR2 YYEEEE, per germline. This CDR3 reads CASSRDGGAAKNIQYF. CDR3 nucleotides: TGTGCCAGCAGCCGGGACGGCGGGGCGGCCAAAAACATTCAGTACTTC.